The 29 T cell receptor beta chains below were found in one sample sequenced in a study of T cell repertoires in cytomegalovirus infection. TCRdb ran MiXCR on the reads and lists one entry per CDR3 protein. Altogether 600,000 to 800,000 distinct CDR3 sequences are present, less than 25% being singletons, with the ten largest covering approximately 8%. The sequencing sample was made of CD8+ T cells from PBMCs. These receptors were taken from a human donor in good health (CMV status not recorded). Some clones in this sample may be carry-over from other donors' samples.

This clonotype was detected a few times. The chain uses TRBV7-9 and TRBJ1-5; D uncertain. Deletions cut 0 bases from V and 5 bases from J, with 11 bases between. The CDR3 spans 15 residues. Germline V gene sequence: CDR1 SEHNR, CDR2 FQNEAQ (reference sequence). CDR3 protein: CASSLARERDQPQHF. In DNA form, the CDR3 reads TGTGCCAGCAGCTTAGCGCGGGAGAGGGATCAGCCCCAGCATTTT.

This chain links TRBV2 with TRBJ2-7, with a possible D match to TRBD2 (6 bases). The CDR3 spans 14 residues. Between the trimmed V and J ends, which lost 10 bases and 4 bases, there was a span of 20 bases. Looked up from germline, CDR1 is SNHLY and CDR2 is FYNNEI. The CDR3, as DNA: TGTGCCAACTATATGGCGGGACCGAAGTACGAGCAGTACTTC. It yields the protein CANYMAGPKYEQYF. The full variable domain, in which reference TRBV2 and TRBJ2-7 provide the parts outside the CDR3, is EPEVTQTPSHQVTQMGQEVILRCVPISNHLYFYWYRQILGQKVEFLVSFYNNEISEKSEIFDDQFSVERPDGSNFTLKIRSTKLEDSAMYFCANYMAGPKYEQYFGPGTRLTVT.

This clonotype has only a few counts. This chain connects TRBV2 to TRBJ2-7, with D unclear. This CDR3 is built from 11 residues. V was clipped by 1 base and J by 3 bases, with 1 base between them. The germline CDR1 and CDR2 sequences are SNHLY and FYNNEI. In nucleotides, the CDR3 is TGTGCCAGCAGTGAAGTCTACGAGCAGTACTTC. Translation gives CASSEVYEQYF. Based on the CDR3 plus reference TRBV2 and TRBJ2-7, the full variable domain is EPEVTQTPSHQVTQMGQEVILRCVPISNHLYFYWYRQILGQKVEFLVSFYNNEISEKSEIFDDQFSVERPDGSNFTLKIRSTKLEDSAMYFCASSEVYEQYFGPGTRLTVT.

This clonotype was picked up many times. This sequence joins TRBV10-3 and TRBJ1-1; perhaps TRBD1 as D (5 bases). CDR1 ENHRY and CDR2 SYGVKD come from the germline V gene. This CDR3 region has 14 residues. V was trimmed by 7 bases and J by 5 bases, leaving 17 bases between them. The CDR3 protein is CAITQGERRTEAFF. CDR3 coding DNA: TGTGCCATCACCCAGGGAGAACGACGGACTGAAGCTTTCTTT.

This sequence joins TRBV25-1 and TRBJ1-2; TRBD1 might be the D (5 bases). The CDR3 has 13 amino acids. V was pared by 6 bases and J by 4 bases, with 12 bases between. Germline V CDR1 and CDR2: MGHDK, SYGVNS. CDR3 nucleotides: TGTGCCAGCAGGGGACCCTCACTCTATGGCTACACCTTC. Its protein is CASRGPSLYGYTF.

V and J are TRBV5-6 and TRBJ2-1; D unclear. This CDR3 is 14 amino acids long. The V end was cut by 4 bases, the J end by 1 base, with 9 bases between. Looked up from germline, CDR1 is SGHDT and CDR2 is YYEEEE. The CDR3 loop reads CASSPEVSYNEQFF. The CDR3 DNA is TGTGCCAGCAGCCCAGAAGTATCCTACAATGAGCAGTTCTTC. The complete variable domain, with remaining parts taken from reference TRBV5-6 and TRBJ2-1, reads DAGVTQSPTHLIKTRGQQVTLRCSPKSGHDTVSWYQQALGQGPQFIFQYYEEEERQRGNFPDRFSGHQFPNYSSELNVNALLLGDSALYLCASSPEVSYNEQFFGPGTRLTVL.

This clonotype was found many times. V is TRBV5-6 and J is TRBJ2-5, with no clear D. V was trimmed by 5 bases and J by 1 base, leaving 6 bases between them. The CDR3 contains 12 residues. Germline CDR1 reads SGHDT; CDR2 reads YYEEEE. The CDR3 loop is CASSSSQETQYF. DNA of the CDR3: TGTGCCAGCAGTTCTAGCCAAGAGACCCAGTACTTC.

To note about this clonotype: The conserved final phenylalanine or tryptophan is absent from the CDR3, which likely points to a read error. The chain is built from TRBV6-2 or TRBV6-3 and TRBJ1-5, with D unresolved. CDR3 size: 14 residues. Between the trimmed V and J ends, which lost 7 bases and 1 base, there was a span of 11 bases. Germline loops: CDR1 MNHEY, CDR2 SVGEGT. CDR3 amino acids: CASIGGSSNQPQHS. The CDR3 DNA reads TGTGCCAGCATCGGAGGGTCGAGCAATCAGCCCCAGCATTCT.

This clonotype has a handful of counts. The chain recombines TRBV27 with TRBJ1-1; possibly TRBD1 for D (6 bases). Trimming took off 3 bases at V and 8 bases at J, with 10 bases between the two ends. Germline values: CDR1 MNHEY, CDR2 SMNVEV (reference sequence). CDR3 size: 12 residues. The CDR3 reads CASSFWGGEAFF. CDR3 DNA sequence: TGTGCCAGCAGTTTCTGGGGGGGCGAAGCTTTCTTT.

The chain joins TRBV20-1 to TRBJ1-2; 7 nucleotides agree with TRBD1. This CDR3 is built from 15 residues. Looked up from germline, CDR1 is DFQATT and CDR2 is SNEGSKA (reference sequence). The V and J ends lost 0 bases and 4 bases, in that order; junction bases with no gene match: 8. The CDR3 DNA reads TGCAGTGCTAGAGATCAGGCAGGGGGTCGCTATGGCTACACCTTC. Translated: CSARDQAGGRYGYTF.

This clonotype was recorded a few times. The CDR3 spells CSATDRGPTDTQYF. CDR3 nucleotides: TGCAGTGCTACGGACAGGGGTCCGACAGATACGCAGTATTTT. The V gene is TRBV20-1, the J gene TRBJ2-3, with TRBD1 matching over 9 bases. V lost 4 bases and J lost 3; bases outside the gene matches: 5. Germline lookup yields CDR1 DFQATT and CDR2 SNEGSKA (reference sequence). The CDR3 is made up of 14 amino acids.

The genes are TRBV20-1 and TRBJ1-5; D is unresolved. This CDR3 comprises 12 residues. V lost 6 bases to trimming and J lost 6 bases, with 12 bases between them. The germline V gene has CDR1 DFQATT and CDR2 SNEGSKA (reference sequence). CDR3 nucleotide sequence: TGCAGTGCCTCCGGGATACTTCAGCCCCAGCATTTT. This codes for CSASGILQPQHF.

As concerns this clonotype: This likely comes from a read error, as the CDR3 has no conserved phenylalanine or tryptophan at its end. The limits of the CDR3 on the DNA are not certain, so only TCRdb's listed CDR3 is given. The CDR3 sequence is CASSLAGTNTGELFV. The chain couples TRBV7-6 to TRBJ2-2. The CDR3 is 15 amino acids in total, end residues counted. Germline V gives CDR1 SGHVS, CDR2 FNYEAQ.

The rearrangement uses TRBV2 and TRBJ2-3, with TRBD1 identical over 12 bases. Per the germline V gene, CDR1 is SNHLY and CDR2 is FYNNEI. J gave up 6 bases and V 6 bases, and 7 bases lay outside the gene matches. CDR3 size: 15 residues. The CDR3 DNA sequence: TGTGCCAGCAGCGTATGGGACAGGGGGCTGGATACGCAGTATTTT. Translated: CASSVWDRGLDTQYF. The full variable domain, completed using reference TRBV2 and TRBJ2-3, is EPEVTQTPSHQVTQMGQEVILRCVPISNHLYFYWYRQILGQKVEFLVSFYNNEISEKSEIFDDQFSVERPDGSNFTLKIRSTKLEDSAMYFCASSVWDRGLDTQYFGPGTRLTVL.

This clonotype was observed a handful of times. The chain employs TRBV7-2 and TRBJ2-4; 11 nucleotides align to TRBD2. In germline, CDR1 is SGHTA, CDR2 FQGNSA. The CDR3 totals 18 residues. V gave up 1 base and J gave up 0 bases; unmatched junction bases: 5. CDR3: CASSLGFSGGVAKNIQYF. The CDR3 DNA is TGTGCCAGCAGCTTAGGGTTTAGCGGGGGGGTAGCCAAAAACATTCAGTACTTC.

This clonotype turned up a few times. The genes are TRBV11-2 and TRBJ2-1, with TRBD2 identical over 7 bases. The CDR3 covers 15 residues. The germline V gene has CDR1 SGHAT and CDR2 FQNNGV. V was pared by 5 bases and J by 4 bases, with 8 bases of the junction left unmatched. For the CDR3, the DNA is TGTGCCAGCAGCGGCCTAGCGGTGTTGTACAATGAGCAGTTCTTC. This encodes CASSGLAVLYNEQFF.

The table lists this clonotype with many counts. This chain's CDR3 is CASSPNGQGRIDTQYF. In DNA form, the CDR3 reads TGTGCCAGCAGCCCGAACGGACAGGGCCGGATAGATACGCAGTATTTT. This chain connects TRBV7-9 to TRBJ2-3; 8 bases fit TRBD1. From germline, CDR1 is SEHNR and CDR2 FQNEAQ (reference sequence). The CDR3 is 16 amino acids. V dropped 5 bases and J dropped 5; count of bases not matched to a gene: 12.

This clonotype has a single count. This may be a read error: a much more frequent sequence differs by one nucleotide. The rearrangement joins TRBV7-3 to TRBJ2-3; tentatively, D is TRBD1 (6 bases). Trimming cost V 3 bases and J 7 bases, with 14 bases left between them. Per germline, CDR1 SGHTA and CDR2 FQGTGA. The CDR3 contains 14 residues. In DNA form, the CDR3 reads TGTGCCAGCAGCTTCACAGGGTTGGCAAATACGCAGTATTTT. It encodes CASSFTGLANTQYF. The full variable domain, its missing parts supplied by reference TRBV7-3 and TRBJ2-3, is GAGVSQTPSNKVTEKGKYVELRCDPISGHTALYWYRQSLGQGPEFLIYFQGTGAADDSGLPNDRFFAVRPEGSVSTLKIQRTERGDSAVYLCASSFTGLANTQYFGPGTRLTVL.

This clonotype was detected a few times. This chain connects TRBV3-1 to TRBJ2-1; 10 bases are a match to TRBD2. The CDR3 is made up of 22 amino acids. Germline lookup yields CDR1 LGHDT and CDR2 YNNKEL (reference sequence). The V and J ends lost 0 bases and 5 bases, in that order; junction bases with no gene match: 22. The CDR3 loop reads CASSQEGSSPSGGPTMDNEQFF. The CDR3 DNA is TGTGCCAGCAGCCAAGAAGGATCCTCCCCTAGCGGGGGCCCAACGATGGACAATGAGCAGTTCTTC.

This clonotype was picked up many times. The J gene is TRBJ2-3, the V gene TRBV7-6; D is perhaps TRBD1 or TRBD2 (6 bases each). Trimming removed 5 bases from V and 4 bases from J, with 10 bases in between. There are 13 residues in the CDR3. The germline CDR1 and CDR2 sequences are SGHVS and FNYEAQ. The CDR3 DNA is TGTGCCAGCAGCCGGGGGCCAGCAGATACGCAGTATTTT. Its translation: CASSRGPADTQYF. Supplemented by reference TRBV7-6 and TRBJ2-3, the full variable domain reads GAGVSQSPRYKVTKRGQDVALRCDPISGHVSLYWYRQALGQGPEFLTYFNYEAQQDKSGLPNDRFSAERPEGSISTLTIQRTEQRDSAMYRCASSRGPADTQYFGPGTRLTVL.

This clonotype was observed at least ten times. The chain has TRBV6-2 or TRBV6-3 and TRBJ2-7; TRBD2 matches 13 bases. The V gene's germline CDR1 is MNHEY and CDR2 SVGEGT. The trim removed 5 bases at V and 2 bases at J, leaving 6 bases unmatched. The CDR3 is 16 amino acids. The chain's CDR3 is CASSPSGLAGPYEQYV. The CDR3 DNA is TGTGCCAGCAGTCCGTCGGGACTAGCGGGACCCTACGAGCAGTACGTC.

This clonotype showed up just a few times. The V call is TRBV24-1, the J call TRBJ2-7; 7 nucleotides match TRBD2. From germline, CDR1 is KGHDR and CDR2 SFDVKD. The V segment lost 4 bases and the J segment 4 bases; nucleotides outside the gene matches: 6. The CDR3 runs 14 residues. CDR3 sequence (DNA): TGTGCCACCAGTGAGGGGGACTACCCGTACGAGCAGTACTTC. This encodes CATSEGDYPYEQYF.

The rearrangement links TRBV7-6 to TRBJ2-1, with 14 bases identical to TRBD2. Germline CDR1 and CDR2: SGHVS and FNYEAQ. The ends lost 0 bases at V and 2 bases at J; junction bases unmatched: 6. The CDR3 is made up of 19 amino acids. In DNA form, the CDR3 reads TGTGCCAGCAGCTTAGCTTCCGGGACTAGCGGGGGTGCCTACAATGAGCAGTTCTTC. Its translation: CASSLASGTSGGAYNEQFF.

The gene calls are TRBV2 and TRBJ1-5; D is uncertain. CDR3 size: 13 residues. Trimming took 3 bases from V and 7 from J, leaving 10 bases between them. The germline gives CDR1 SNHLY, CDR2 FYNNEI. In DNA form, the CDR3 reads TGTGCCAGCAGTGACCCGACTGGACAGCCCCAGCATTTT. The encoded protein is CASSDPTGQPQHF.

The V call is TRBV7-9, the J call TRBJ2-2, with D possibly being TRBD2 (5 bases). Trimming took off 4 bases at V and 6 bases at J, with 15 bases between the two ends. This CDR3 contains 15 residues. Germline values: CDR1 SEHNR, CDR2 FQNEAQ (reference sequence). DNA of the CDR3: TGTGCCAGCAGCTACCGGGGTTTTTATTCCGGGGAGCTGTTTTTT. This gives the protein CASSYRGFYSGELFF.

This clonotype was seen ten or more times. The rearrangement links TRBV7-6 to TRBJ2-5, with a weak D call TRBD1 (6 bases). The germline V gene has CDR1 SGHVS and CDR2 FNYEAQ. V was cut by 3 bases and J by 8 bases, with 16 bases left in between. The CDR3 spans 14 residues. The CDR3 loop is CASSFAGDADTQYF. The CDR3 DNA sequence: TGTGCCAGCAGCTTTGCAGGGGACGCTGATACCCAGTACTTC.

The CDR3 loop is CASSREPNQPQHF. CDR3 sequence (DNA): TGCGCCAGCAGCAGGGAGCCCAATCAGCCCCAGCATTTT. The chain carries TRBV5-1 and TRBJ1-5; D is undetermined. Germline V CDR1 and CDR2: SGHRS, YFSETQ. V shed 4 bases and J shed 3 bases, with 8 bases lying between them. CDR3 length: 13 residues.

CDR3 DNA: TGCGCCAGCAGGCTCCGCACGAACGCTGGCTACACCTTC. This sequence encodes CASRLRTNAGYTF. The chain recombines TRBV5-1 with TRBJ1-2; D remains ambiguous. Trimming cost V 5 bases and J 7 bases, with 15 bases left between them. The CDR3 covers 13 residues. The germline CDR1 and CDR2 sequences are SGHRS and YFSETQ.

The chain joins TRBV10-3 to TRBJ1-1; 10 nucleotides align to TRBD1. The CDR3 consists of 14 residues. Germline V gives CDR1 ENHRY, CDR2 SYGVKD. V lost 5 bases to trimming and J lost 7 bases; unmatched junction nucleotides: 7. The CDR3, as DNA: TGTGCCATCAGTCCGGACAGGGGGTACCATGAAGCTTTCTTT. Its translation: CAISPDRGYHEAFF.